These 24 T cell receptor beta chains share one sample of origin, sequenced in a study of blood T cell repertoires in COVID-19. Data came from immunoSEQ multiplex PCR; TCRdb stores just in-frame clones and leaves some out. The sample lists approximately 220,000 clones, roughly 80% occurring once. Sequencing was carried out using PBMCs or T cells enriched from blood (not recorded which). The receptors here all came from a woman between 45 and 60 years old who had been exposed to COVID-19.

The chain uses TRBV12-3 or TRBV12-4 and TRBJ1-2; no clear D gene. There are 13 residues in the CDR3. Trimming stripped 1 base from V and 4 bases from J, with 7 bases between. The CDR3 coding sequence is TGTGCCAGCAGTTTAGGTTATGTCTATGGCTACACCTTC. This sequence encodes CASSLGYVYGYTF.

The CDR3 reads CASSYGGVYNEQFF. CDR3 DNA sequence: TGTGCCAGCAGCTACGGGGGGGTTTACAATGAGCAGTTCTTC. The chain couples TRBV7-3 to TRBJ2-1, with 8 bases aligning to TRBD2. V dropped 4 bases and J dropped 4; count of bases not matched to a gene: 3. This CDR3 has 14 residues. Germline CDR1 SGHTA, CDR2 FQGTGA.

The chain uses TRBV6-1 and TRBJ1-5; TRBD1 matches at 7 bases. The CDR3 runs to 16 residues. CDR1 is MNHNS and CDR2 is SASEGT in the germline V gene. Losses at the gene ends were 4 bases for V and 0 bases for J; bases not matched to a gene: 6. CDR3 DNA: TGTGCCAGCAGTGCGAGGACAGGATATAGCAATCAGCCCCAGCATTTT. It encodes CASSARTGYSNQPQHF.

The rearrangement joins TRBV24-1 to TRBJ1-2; no reliable D call. Trimming took off 4 bases at V and 2 bases at J, with 10 bases between the two ends. The germline CDR1 and CDR2 sequences are KGHDR and SFDVKD. The CDR3 totals 14 residues. Here the CDR3 DNA reads TGTGCCACCAGTGAACCCGGGAGAAACTATGGCTACACCTTC. Translating it yields CATSEPGRNYGYTF.

This clone was observed a handful of times. The rearrangement links TRBV12-3 or TRBV12-4 to TRBJ2-1, with 7 bases identical to TRBD2. The trim removed 6 bases at V and 9 bases at J, leaving 8 bases unmatched. The CDR3 spans 13 residues. The CDR3 here is CASSQGTIGEQFF. The CDR3 region has the DNA TGTGCCAGCAGCCAAGGGACTATCGGTGAGCAGTTCTTC.

The rearrangement joins TRBV28 to TRBJ1-2, with D possibly TRBD1 on 5 matching bases. Trimming left V 5 bases short and J 1 base short, with 11 bases between. There are 14 residues in the CDR3. The germline gives CDR1 MDHEN, CDR2 SYDVKM. The CDR3 loop reads CASSVGRVNYGYTF. Here the CDR3 DNA reads TGTGCCAGCAGTGTCGGCAGGGTTAACTATGGCTACACCTTC.

This chain connects TRBV10-1 to TRBJ2-3; the D is unclear. V gave up 7 bases and J gave up 2 bases, with 13 bases separating them. In germline, CDR1 is WNHNN, CDR2 SYGVQD (reference sequence). The CDR3 has 14 residues. CDR3 sequence reads: CASKGSQATDTQYF. The CDR3 DNA reads TGCGCCAGCAAAGGCAGTCAGGCCACAGATACGCAGTATTTT.

This clone was seen only a few times. The chain combines TRBV7-3 with TRBJ1-1, with TRBD1 matching 8 bases. With 3 bases clipped from V and 5 bases from J, the junction kept 2 bases outside the gene matches. Germline values: CDR1 SGHTA, CDR2 FQGTGA. The CDR3 contains 13 residues. The CDR3 region is CASSLGQATEAFF. The CDR3 DNA reads TGTGCCAGCAGCTTGGGACAGGCGACTGAAGCTTTCTTT.

This clone came up once. The rearrangement joins TRBV10-2 to TRBJ1-5, with D possibly being TRBD1 (5 bases). V was trimmed by 10 bases and J by 4 bases, leaving 17 bases between them. Germline CDR1 reads WSHSY; CDR2 reads SAAADI. The CDR3 is 14 residues long. In DNA form, the CDR3 reads TGCGCCACCACGGACACCTTACAGAATCAGCCCCAGCATTTT. This gives the protein CATTDTLQNQPQHF.

The chain combines TRBV10-3 with TRBJ2-1, with 8 bases aligning to TRBD1. The junction had 7 bases not matched to a gene; V was cut back by 5 bases and J by 7 bases. Germline V CDR1 and CDR2: ENHRY, SYGVKD. CDR3 length: 14 amino acids. Written as DNA, the CDR3 is TGTGCCATCAGTCGGACAGGGTTAATGAATGAGCAGTTCTTC. Its translation is CAISRTGLMNEQFF.

The chain joins TRBV7-3 to TRBJ2-2; no clear D. The ends were cut back, 3 bases at V and 0 bases at J, with 5 bases in the middle. This CDR3 spans 14 amino acids. Germline-derived CDR1 and CDR2 are SGHTA and FQGTGA. CDR3 bases: TGTGCCAGCAGCTTCCAGGCGAACACCGGGGAGCTGTTTTTT. This gives the protein CASSFQANTGELFF.

The rearrangement links TRBV6-1 to TRBJ1-3; 7 bases map to TRBD1. Germline V gene data show CDR1 as MNHNS and CDR2 as SASEGT. The CDR3 has 17 amino acids. With 3 bases clipped from V and 10 bases from J, the junction kept 18 bases outside the gene matches. The CDR3 here is CASSERQGLSGFRTIYF. Written as DNA, the CDR3 is TGTGCCAGCAGTGAGAGACAGGGCCTAAGCGGTTTTCGAACCATATATTTT.

This chain links TRBV11-2 with TRBJ1-4; 7 bases are shared with TRBD1. Germline loops: CDR1 SGHAT, CDR2 FQNNGV. The CDR3 runs to 15 residues. Trimming at V came to 3 bases and at J to 4 bases, leaving 5 bases not matched to a gene. CDR3 DNA: TGTGCCAGCAGCTTTGAAACAGGGGTTAATGAAAAACTGTTTTTT. This sequence encodes CASSFETGVNEKLFF. Combining the CDR3 with reference TRBV11-2 and TRBJ1-4 gives the whole variable domain EAGVAQSPRYKIIEKRQSVAFWCNPISGHATLYWYQQILGQGPKLLIQFQNNGVVDDSQLPKDRFSAERLKGVDSTLKIQPAKLEDSAVYLCASSFETGVNEKLFFGSGTQLSVL.

The chain joins TRBV10-2 to TRBJ1-5, with a weak D call TRBD1 (6 bases). Deletions cut 10 bases from V and 7 bases from J, with 14 bases between. CDR1 is WSHSY, CDR2 SAAADI, per germline. This CDR3 has 12 amino acids. The CDR3 region is CANGQTRQPQHF. The CDR3 DNA is TGCGCCAACGGACAGACCAGACAGCCCCAGCATTTT.

The genes are TRBV4-1 and TRBJ1-2, with 8 nucleotides matching TRBD1. Germline V gives CDR1 MGHRA, CDR2 YSYEKL. The CDR3 is 15 residues long. V was clipped by 0 bases and J by 7 bases; unmatched bases: 7. The CDR3 here is CASSQELVRGPGYTF. The CDR3 nucleotides read TGCGCCAGCAGCCAAGAATTGGTCAGGGGGCCTGGCTACACCTTC.

The chain carries TRBV3-1 (or the pseudogene TRBV3-2) and TRBJ2-3; no definite D call. Germline lookup yields CDR1 LGHDT and CDR2 YNNKEL (reference sequence). This CDR3 region has 15 residues. The V gene lost 0 bases and the J gene lost 0 bases, with 7 bases spanning the gap. The CDR3 spells CASSQDPSSTDTQYF. In DNA, the CDR3 is TGTGCCAGCAGCCAAGACCCCTCTAGCACAGATACGCAGTATTTT.

The rearrangement joins TRBV10-3 to TRBJ2-3; a possible D gene is TRBD2 (6 bases). The CDR3 has 15 amino acids. Trimming removed 2 bases at V and 1 base at J, with 10 bases between. Germline CDR1 ENHRY, CDR2 SYGVKD. For the CDR3, the DNA is TGTGCCATCAGTGAGCCTTCTAGCGGCACAGATACGCAGTATTTT. Protein sequence: CAISEPSSGTDTQYF.

The rearrangement joins TRBV27 to TRBJ1-2; TRBD1 matches at 7 bases. The CDR3 is made up of 13 amino acids. V was clipped by 6 bases and J by 4 bases; unmatched bases: 5. Germline V CDR1 and CDR2: MNHEY, SMNVEV (reference sequence). The CDR3 reads CASRRQGGYGYTF. Here the CDR3 DNA reads TGTGCCAGCAGGAGACAGGGAGGCTATGGCTACACCTTC.

The chain employs TRBV11-2 and TRBJ2-1; TRBD2 agrees at 11 bases. The CDR3 consists of 16 residues. V shed 5 bases and J 2 bases; nucleotides not matched to a gene: 5. Germline V lookup: CDR1 SGHAT, CDR2 FQNNGV. The chain's CDR3 is CASSLLAGGTYNEQFF. Written as DNA, the CDR3 is TGTGCCAGCAGCCTCCTAGCGGGGGGCACCTACAATGAGCAGTTCTTC.

The rearrangement joins TRBV30 to TRBJ1-2; D is possibly TRBD1 (6 bases). V lost 1 base and J 8 bases, leaving 14 bases between the germline ends. Germline-derived CDR1 and CDR2 are GTSNPN and SVGIG (reference sequence). The CDR3 contains 13 residues. CDR3 DNA sequence: TGTGCCTGGAGTGAGGGGGGGCCAGGAGGCTACACCTTC. It specifies CAWSEGGPGGYTF.

V is TRBV6-6 and J is TRBJ1-2; D might be TRBD1 (6 bases). V lost 7 bases and J lost 4, with 13 bases in between. The CDR3 runs to 13 residues. Germline CDR1 MNHNY, CDR2 SVGAGI (reference sequence). The CDR3 loop is CASTRGQGYGYTF. For the CDR3, the DNA is TGTGCCAGCACCAGGGGCCAGGGCTATGGCTACACCTTC.

This clone appeared a single time. This sequence joins TRBV29-1 and TRBJ2-1; 8 bases match TRBD2. Germline CDR1 reads SQVTM; CDR2 reads ANQGSEA. Trimming at V came to 7 bases and at J to 3 bases, leaving 5 bases not matched to a gene. The CDR3 runs to 13 residues. The CDR3 DNA reads as TGCAGCGCGAAGGCGGGGGGCTACAATGAGCAGTTCTTC. The encoded protein is CSAKAGGYNEQFF.

V and J are TRBV5-1 and TRBJ2-3, with TRBD2 identical over 13 bases. Germline trimming cut 5 bases from V and 3 bases from J; bases unmatched to any gene: 3. This CDR3 has 15 residues. The germline CDR1 and CDR2 sequences are SGHRS and YFSETQ. In nucleotides, the CDR3 is TGCGCCAGCAGACTAGCGGGGGGGCGGACAGATACGCAGTATTTT. This encodes CASRLAGGRTDTQYF.

The chain has TRBV5-6 and TRBJ2-1; TRBD1 matches 7 bases. Germline V gene sequence: CDR1 SGHDT, CDR2 YYEEEE. The J segment lost 4 bases and the V segment lost 3 bases, leaving 1 base of the junction unmatched. This CDR3 has 13 amino acids. In DNA, the CDR3 is TGTGCCAGCAGCTCGGGACAGTACAATGAGCAGTTCTTC. This codes for CASSSGQYNEQFF.